This T cell receptor (beta chain) was recorded in a study of shared clonotypes between healthy human individuals. Sequencing was performed with immunoSEQ multiplex PCR; in TCRdb, only in-frame clones are kept and a portion is missing. The sample shows about 500,000 clones, 75% to 80% of them seen only once. The CDR3 sequence is 16 residues long. Germline assignment: CDR1 LNHNV and CDR2 YYDKDF (reference sequence). The J segment lost 5 bases and the V segment lost 5 bases, leaving 6 bases of the junction unmatched. The clonotype originates from a woman aged 40 to 50 in good health. Some clones in this sample may be carry-over from other donors' samples. V is TRBV15 and J is TRBJ2-5, with 15 bases lining up with TRBD2. The specimen sequenced was PBMCs. This CDR3 reads CATSSAGLAGGETQYF. The CDR3 region has the DNA TGTGCCACCAGCTCCGCGGGACTAGCGGGAGGCGAGACCCAGTACTTC. The full variable domain, rest sourced from reference TRBV15 and TRBJ2-5, is DAMVIQNPRYQVTQFGKPVTLSCSQTLNHNVMYWYQQKSSQAPKLLFHYYDKDFNNEADTPDNFQSRRPNTSFCFLDIRSPGLGDTAMYLCATSSAGLAGGETQYFGPGTRLLVL.